A single sample is the source of the 26 T cell receptor beta chains below, sequenced in a study of blood T cells in healthy people across ages. Primed by a sample-barcoded 5' primer and a J-beta primer mix, a second PCR proceeded for roughly 7 to 12 cycles. TCRdb called the 5' RACE reads again in MiXCR, with one record for every CDR3 protein. The sample includes 700,000 or so distinct CDR3 sequences, around 38% seen only once; the top ten take about 32%. The sample was blood. The receptors were gathered from a man older than 75 in good health.

J is TRBJ2-5 and V is TRBV12-3 or TRBV12-4; 10 bases fit TRBD1. J gave up 6 bases and V 6 bases, and 7 bases lay outside the gene matches. The CDR3 sequence is 14 residues long. CDR3 protein: CASRWTGGTKTQYF. The CDR3 DNA is TGTGCCAGCAGATGGACAGGGGGGACGAAGACCCAGTACTTC.

The CDR3 nucleotides are TGTGCCAGCAGTTACTCCGGGGGCGGAAGTTATAGCAATCAGCCCCAGCATTTT. This gives the protein CASSYSGGGSYSNQPQHF. V is TRBV6-2 or TRBV6-3 and J is TRBJ1-5; tentatively, D is TRBD1 (6 bases). Germline values: CDR1 MNHEY, CDR2 SVGEGT. V lost 0 bases, J lost 0 bases, and 15 bases lay in between. The CDR3 extends over 18 amino acids.

CDR3 in amino acids: CSAWDRGNQPQHF. CDR3 nucleotide sequence: TGCAGTGCATGGGACAGGGGGAATCAGCCCCAGCATTTT. The chain has TRBV20-1 and TRBJ1-5; 11 bases match TRBD1. The germline CDR1 and CDR2 sequences are DFQATT and SNEGSKA (reference sequence). The CDR3 is 13 residues long. V lost 6 bases and J lost 4; bases outside the gene matches: 2.

The chain links TRBV27 to TRBJ2-4, with TRBD1 matching over 10 bases. The DNA end lines up better with TRBJ2-7; the J call may be wrong. There are 16 residues in the CDR3. Germline assignment: CDR1 MNHEY and CDR2 SMNVEV (reference sequence). CDR3 nucleotide sequence: TGTGCCAGCAGTTTGGGACAGGGGAACGTACCCTACGAGCAGTACTTC. Residues: CASSLGQGNVPYEQYF.

The chain links TRBV6-5 to TRBJ2-7; 8 bases match TRBD2. The CDR3 covers 14 residues. The V and J ends lost 6 bases and 6 bases, in that order; junction bases with no gene match: 10. Per the germline V gene, CDR1 is MNHEY and CDR2 is SVGAGI. The CDR3 region is CASRARGRSSEQYF. In DNA, the CDR3 is TGTGCCAGCAGGGCCCGCGGGAGGTCTTCCGAGCAGTACTTC.

This clonotype was observed a handful of times. This chain uses TRBV5-5 with TRBJ2-6, with no clear D. Germline CDR1 SGHKS, CDR2 YYEKEE (reference sequence). The V end was cut by 4 bases, the J end by 0 bases, with 14 bases between. The CDR3 totals 17 residues. CDR3 sequence reads: CASSVGSGPSGANVLTF. In DNA form, the CDR3 reads TGTGCCAGCAGCGTGGGGTCAGGCCCCTCTGGGGCCAACGTCCTGACTTTC.

The CDR3 nucleotides read TGCGCCAGCAGCTATCAGACTAGCGGGAACTACAATGAGCAGTTCTTC. It specifies CASSYQTSGNYNEQFF. This chain joins TRBV5-1 and TRBJ2-1; 11 bases are a match to TRBD2. The V gene end was trimmed by 3 bases and the J gene end by 3 bases; junction bases not matched to a gene: 5. The CDR3 covers 16 residues. The germline CDR1 and CDR2 sequences are SGHRS and YFSETQ.

The V and J genes are TRBV5-1 and TRBJ2-1, with TRBD1 matching over 11 bases. V gave up 9 bases and J gave up 9 bases; unmatched junction bases: 8. Germline CDR1 and CDR2: SGHRS and YFSETQ. This CDR3 region has 13 residues. The CDR3: CANSRTGGPEQFF. In DNA form, the CDR3 reads TGCGCCAACAGTCGGACAGGGGGCCCTGAGCAGTTCTTC.

The chain uses TRBV7-2 and TRBJ2-5, with TRBD1 matching over 9 bases. After removal of 3 bases from V and 4 bases from J, the junction contained 9 bases not matched to a gene. The CDR3 covers 16 residues. Germline V gene data show CDR1 as SGHTA and CDR2 as FQGNSA. The CDR3 DNA reads as TGTGCCAGCAGCTTTGGAAGCACAGGGGGCGCAGAGACCCAGTACTTC. It codes for CASSFGSTGGAETQYF.

This clonotype was counted at least ten times. This chain links TRBV7-2 with TRBJ1-4; D gene unclear. With 0 bases removed from V and 1 base from J, the gap between germline ends came to 3 bases. This CDR3 is 14 amino acids long. Germline V CDR1 and CDR2: SGHTA, FQGNSA. The CDR3 nucleotides read TGTGCCAGCAGCTTAGCTGGAACTAATGAAAAACTGTTTTTT. It codes for CASSLAGTNEKLFF.

A remark on this clonotype: Germline and junction disagree at one end, which may indicate a read error. In DNA, the CDR3 is TGTGCTAGCAACTTACGGGACATGACTCGAGAGCAGTACTTC. This sequence encodes CASNLRDMTREQYF. The J gene is TRBJ2-5, the V gene TRBV7-9, with D possibly TRBD1 on 6 matching bases. This CDR3 is 14 amino acids long. Germline assignment: CDR1 SEHNR and CDR2 FQNEAQ (reference sequence).

This chain connects TRBV5-1 to TRBJ2-5; a possible D gene is TRBD2 (6 bases). The V gene lost 3 bases and the J gene lost 2 bases, with 14 bases spanning the gap. The germline V gene encodes CDR1 SGHRS and CDR2 YFSETQ. The CDR3 covers 15 residues. DNA for the CDR3: TGCGCCAGCAGCTGGACCGGGACTGCACAAGAGACCCAGTACTTC. This encodes CASSWTGTAQETQYF.

This sequence joins TRBV7-2 and TRBJ2-4, with 9 bases aligning to TRBD2. TRBJ2-7 matches the DNA end more closely, so the J call is doubtful. Per the germline V gene, CDR1 is SGHTA and CDR2 is FQGNSA. The CDR3 is made up of 17 amino acids. This CDR3 is CASSPQGSLAGLYEQYF. For the CDR3, the DNA is TGTGCCAGCAGCCCCCAGGGTTCGCTAGCGGGGCTCTACGAGCAGTACTTC.

J is TRBJ1-6 and V is TRBV18; D is unresolved. Germline lookup yields CDR1 KGHSH and CDR2 LQKENI. The CDR3 consists of 14 residues. With 6 bases removed from V and 7 bases from J, the gap between germline ends came to 13 bases. This chain's CDR3 is CASSPEGENSPLHF. The CDR3 nucleotides read TGTGCCAGCTCCCCTGAGGGCGAGAATTCACCCCTCCACTTT.

The V and J genes are TRBV20-1 and TRBJ2-1; 14 bases line up with TRBD2. The CDR3 is made up of 17 amino acids. CDR1 is DFQATT and CDR2 is SNEGSKA in the germline V gene (reference sequence). V was pared by 3 bases and J by 7 bases, with 11 bases of the junction left unmatched. CDR3 residues: CSARPMGLAGDWNEQFF. In nucleotides, the CDR3 is TGCAGTGCTAGGCCTATGGGACTAGCGGGAGATTGGAATGAGCAGTTCTTC.

This chain links TRBV6-1 with TRBJ2-3, with D perhaps TRBD2 (5 bases). Germline-derived CDR1 and CDR2 are MNHNS and SASEGT. Trimming took off 5 bases at V and 5 bases at J, with 14 bases between the two ends. This CDR3 is built from 14 residues. CDR3 sequence: CASSLGAEGDTQYF. In nucleotides, the CDR3 is TGTGCCAGCAGTCTCGGAGCGGAAGGAGATACGCAGTATTTT.

The rearrangement uses TRBV20-1 and TRBJ1-1; no clear D. Trimming cost V 3 bases and J 12 bases, with 14 bases left between them. The CDR3 totals 11 residues. Germline V gene sequence: CDR1 DFQATT, CDR2 SNEGSKA (reference sequence). The CDR3 sequence is CSARGGTGTFF. The CDR3 region has the DNA TGCAGTGCTAGGGGAGGAACGGGTACTTTCTTT.

The V and J genes are TRBV12-3 or TRBV12-4 and TRBJ2-1, with D possibly matching TRBD2 (6 bases). With 1 base removed from V and 3 bases from J, the gap between germline ends came to 10 bases. The CDR3 loop spans 15 amino acids. CDR3 DNA sequence: TGTGCCAGCAGTTTAGGACTAGACCTCTACAATGAGCAGTTCTTC. Amino acid sequence: CASSLGLDLYNEQFF.

The rearrangement joins TRBV21-1 to TRBJ1-6; no DNA check was done on the table's D call, TRBD1. TRBV21-1 is reported as a pseudogene. The CDR3 is 15 residues long. CDR3 in DNA: TGTGCCAGGGGGAGGGACAGGGGGCTTGGTTCACCCCTCCACTTT. Its protein is CARGRDRGLGSPLHF.

This clonotype was seen only once. The V gene is TRBV29-1, the J gene TRBJ2-3, with D perhaps matching TRBD2 (6 bases). CDR1 and CDR2 (germline): SQVTM, ANQGSEA. Trimming took off 7 bases at V and 4 bases at J, with 12 bases between the two ends. The CDR3 loop spans 12 amino acids. In DNA form, the CDR3 reads TGCAGCGCTCCCCGGGGGTCAGATACGCAGTATTTT. Translation: CSAPRGSDTQYF.

This clonotype was found a few times. The V call is TRBV6-2 or TRBV6-3, the J call TRBJ2-1; D is uncertain. The CDR3 length is 11 residues. V was trimmed by 10 bases and J by 10 bases, leaving 14 bases between them. Per the germline V gene, CDR1 is MNHEY and CDR2 is SVGEGT. The CDR3, as DNA: TGTGCCACCTCGATCGTTGGCGAGCAGTTCTTC. Amino acid sequence: CATSIVGEQFF.

The chain uses TRBV25-1 and TRBJ2-4; TRBD1 might be the D (6 bases). The J call is uncertain, as TRBJ2-7 better fits the DNA end. Germline loops: CDR1 MGHDK, CDR2 SYGVNS. This CDR3 region has 14 residues. CDR3 sequence (DNA): TGTGCCAGCGGCCCTGGGGGCATAGGGAACGAGCAGTACTTC. Encoded protein: CASGPGGIGNEQYF.

V gene TRBV6-2 or TRBV6-3 combines with J gene TRBJ2-7; unclear D gene. Germline V gene data show CDR1 as MNHEY and CDR2 as SVGEGT. The CDR3 is 15 residues long. Trimming cost V 1 base and J 2 bases, with 12 bases left between them. This chain's CDR3 is CASSYWNIIPYEQYF. The CDR3 DNA reads TGTGCCAGCAGTTACTGGAACATAATACCCTACGAGCAGTACTTC.

The chain couples TRBV4-3 to TRBJ2-1, with TRBD1 identical over 8 bases. Germline CDR1 reads LGHNA; CDR2 reads YSLEER. J was trimmed by 7 bases and V by 4 bases; bases with no gene match: 24. The CDR3 extends over 20 amino acids. This chain's CDR3 is CASSRRGQGAFNYLGNEQFF. The CDR3 DNA sequence: TGCGCCAGCAGCCGTCGGGGGCAGGGGGCTTTTAATTACCTGGGAAATGAGCAGTTCTTC.

This chain joins TRBV2 and TRBJ1-1; 8 positions agree with TRBD1. V dropped 9 bases and J dropped 5; count of bases not matched to a gene: 8. This CDR3 comprises 13 residues. Germline V gene sequence: CDR1 SNHLY, CDR2 FYNNEI. CDR3 amino acids: CAREDREETEAFF. For the CDR3, the DNA is TGTGCCAGAGAGGACAGGGAAGAAACTGAAGCTTTCTTT.

The sample holds a few counts of this clonotype. The CDR3 here is CASSSWGTYEQYF. The CDR3 region has the DNA TGTGCCAGCAGCTCCTGGGGCACCTACGAGCAGTACTTC. The V gene is TRBV11-2, the J gene TRBJ2-7; possibly TRBD1 for D (5 bases). In germline, CDR1 is SGHAT, CDR2 FQNNGV. This CDR3 is built from 13 residues. The germline V and J ends were trimmed by 4 bases and 2 bases, with 9 bases remaining between them.